The present T cell receptor (beta chain) was sequenced within a study of T cell changes during pregnancy in multiple sclerosis. Clones were read by immunoSEQ multiplex PCR, and TCRdb kept only the in-frame ones, dropping some. The table records tens of thousands of clones, over 80% of them present only once. V dropped 4 bases and J dropped 8 bases, with 14 bases sitting between them. From germline, CDR1 is MNHNY and CDR2 SVGAGI (reference sequence). The CDR3 covers 13 residues. The clonotype was recovered from a female donor with multiple sclerosis, enrolled in a pregnancy study. J is TRBJ1-2 and V is TRBV6-6; tentatively, D is TRBD1 (5 bases). This sample comprised CD4+ T cells from peripheral blood mononuclear cells, obtained after pregnancy. Here the CDR3 reads CASSFSGSGGYTF. CDR3 nucleotides: TGTGCCAGCAGTTTCTCAGGGAGTGGAGGCTACACCTTC.